This T cell receptor (beta chain) was sequenced during a study of identical twins (dated by TCRdb to the mid-2010s). Context from the whole study: To test whether fetal clonotypes persist, this study deep-sequenced TCR alpha and beta repertoires from monozygotic twins, from unrelated adults of various ages, and from cord blood. To rule out contamination, the twin experiments were replicated at different times with different library preparation protocols.

Every donor in the study was a healthy Caucasian. In the germline V gene, CDR1 corresponds to MDHEN and CDR2 to SYDVKM. V and J lose 6 bases and 1 base, and a span of 15 bases separates them. The CDR3, cysteine through phenylalanine, is 15 amino acids long. Only the CDR3 DNA is retained, 45 bases long and in frame from the first base. Libraries were constructed by 5' RACE. TCRdb lists the instrument as Illumina HiSeq 2000. A universal primer binding site was added through template switching, and the final cDNA carried a unique molecular identifier so that TCR cDNA molecules could be counted accurately. Specific primers in the conserved constant-segment region were used to synthesize first-strand cDNA for the TCR alpha and beta chains. To control for contamination, every cDNA library was double barcoded, receiving both a SMART-Mk sample barcode and Illumina barcodes. TruSeq adapter sequences, together with Illumina sample barcodes, were added in two successive PCR steps. The TCR alpha and beta cDNA libraries were sequenced on the Illumina HiSeq platform using custom primers. The original methods were these. MiGEC was used to process raw reads and extract unique molecular identifiers, and MiXCR was used to find CDR3 positions. For each individual, recombination models were inferred using an EM algorithm with the repgenHMM and IGoR tools. The analysis of shared clonotypes was done with the tcR package in R, with sharing normalized by the product of cloneset sizes. To study raw recombination without the effects of thymic and clonal selection, out-of-frame nonproductive sequences were analyzed. The raw public data were reprocessed by TCRdb itself: fastp quality trimming at Q25, MiXCR clonotype calling, in-frame beta chains only. All rows with the same CDR3 protein become a single entry with the most common DNA and genes. The V and J calls follow TCRdb's processing rather than the paper's. The sample has more than 1.5 million distinct CDR3 sequences on record, around 33% of them singletons. About 0.27% of the sample is in the top ten clones.

The research as a whole found: Compared with coincidental sharing between unrelated individuals, out-of-frame TCR alpha sequences shared between twins showed an excess of sequences with low generation probability. Excess twin sharing in beta out-of-frame sequences was weaker because fewer shared sequences lowered the signal-to-noise ratio. Fewer insertions were carried by abundant cord blood beta clonotypes, a similar but weaker trend appeared in young adult naive repertoires, and no such trend appeared in memory repertoires. Out-of-frame TCR alpha sharing in monozygotic twins was systematically underestimated by recombination models, whereas sharing between unrelated individuals was in agreement with the recombination models. Zero-insertion analyses could be partly confounded by invariant T cells such as MAIT and iNKT, though diverse VJ usage argued against such confounding for most clonotypes. Because the same donors could not be followed over many years, conclusions were based on cross-sectional statistical analysis.

This clonotype was recorded a few times. Which antigen it targets is not known. No base quality information exists; no much larger clone differs at one position. This TCR was recovered from a newborn girl in good health. The sample consisted of cord blood. Recombination joined TRBV28 with TRBJ1-1, with the D gene call left open. CDR3 loop: CASRAEGRGNTEAFF. The base sequence is TGTGCCAGCAGGGCGGAGGGAAGAGGGAACACTGAAGCTTTCTTT.